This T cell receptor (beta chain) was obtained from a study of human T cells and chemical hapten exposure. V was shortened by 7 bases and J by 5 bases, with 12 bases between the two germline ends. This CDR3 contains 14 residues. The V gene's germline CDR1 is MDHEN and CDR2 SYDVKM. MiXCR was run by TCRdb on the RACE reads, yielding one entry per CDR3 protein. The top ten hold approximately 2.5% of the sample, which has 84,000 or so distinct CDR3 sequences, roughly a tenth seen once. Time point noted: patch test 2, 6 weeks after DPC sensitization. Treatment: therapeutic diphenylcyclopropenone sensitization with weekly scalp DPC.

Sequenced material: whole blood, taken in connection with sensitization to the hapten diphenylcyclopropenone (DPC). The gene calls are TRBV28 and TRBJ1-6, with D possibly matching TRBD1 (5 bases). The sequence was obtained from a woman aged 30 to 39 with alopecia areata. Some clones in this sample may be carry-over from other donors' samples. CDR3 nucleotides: TGTGCCAGCATCCGGGACGCGAATAATTCACCCCTCCACTTT. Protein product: CASIRDANNSPLHF.